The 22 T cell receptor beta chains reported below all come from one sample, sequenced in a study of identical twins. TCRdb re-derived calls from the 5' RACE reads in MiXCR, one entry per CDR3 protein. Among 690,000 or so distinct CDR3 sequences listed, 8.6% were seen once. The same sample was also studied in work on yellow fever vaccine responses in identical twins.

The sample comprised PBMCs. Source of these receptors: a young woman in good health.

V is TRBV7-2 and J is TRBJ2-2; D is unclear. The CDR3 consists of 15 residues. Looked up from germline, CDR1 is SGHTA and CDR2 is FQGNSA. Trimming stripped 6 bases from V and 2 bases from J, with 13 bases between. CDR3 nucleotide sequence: TGTGCCAGCAGTTCCCAAAGCTACAACACCGGGGAGCTGTTTTTT. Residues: CASSSQSYNTGELFF.

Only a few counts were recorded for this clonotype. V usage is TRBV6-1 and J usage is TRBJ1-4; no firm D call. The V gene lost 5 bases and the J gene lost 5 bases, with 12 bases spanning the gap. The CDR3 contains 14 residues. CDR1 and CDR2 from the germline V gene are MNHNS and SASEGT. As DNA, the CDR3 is TGTGCCAGCAGTCAACATGTACGAAATGAAAAACTGTTTTTT. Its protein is CASSQHVRNEKLFF.

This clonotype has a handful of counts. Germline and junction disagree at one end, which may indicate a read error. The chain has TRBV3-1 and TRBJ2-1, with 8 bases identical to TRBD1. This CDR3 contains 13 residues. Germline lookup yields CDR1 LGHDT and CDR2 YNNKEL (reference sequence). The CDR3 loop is CASRQDPGGHQFF. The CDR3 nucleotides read TGTGCCAGCAGACAAGACCCAGGGGGCCATCAGTTCTTC.

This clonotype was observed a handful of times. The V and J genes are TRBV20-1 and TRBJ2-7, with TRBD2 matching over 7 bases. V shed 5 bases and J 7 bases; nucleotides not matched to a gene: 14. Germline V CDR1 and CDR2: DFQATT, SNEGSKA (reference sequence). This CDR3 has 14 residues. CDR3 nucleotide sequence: TGCAGTGCTTTACCGGGACCTCCAGCGGGGGAGCAGTACTTC. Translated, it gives CSALPGPPAGEQYF.

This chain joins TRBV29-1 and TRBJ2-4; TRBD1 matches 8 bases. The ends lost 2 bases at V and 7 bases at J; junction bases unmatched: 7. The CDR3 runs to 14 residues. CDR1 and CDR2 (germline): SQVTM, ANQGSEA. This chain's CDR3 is CSVELDRELNIQYF. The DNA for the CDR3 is TGCAGCGTTGAACTGGACAGGGAGTTGAACATTCAGTACTTC.

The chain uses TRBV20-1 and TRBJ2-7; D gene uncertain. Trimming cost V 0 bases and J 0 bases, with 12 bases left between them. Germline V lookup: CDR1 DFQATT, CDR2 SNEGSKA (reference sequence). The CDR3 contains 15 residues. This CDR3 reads CSARDPLRNSYEQYF. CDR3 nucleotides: TGCAGTGCTAGAGATCCGCTGAGGAACTCCTACGAGCAGTACTTC.

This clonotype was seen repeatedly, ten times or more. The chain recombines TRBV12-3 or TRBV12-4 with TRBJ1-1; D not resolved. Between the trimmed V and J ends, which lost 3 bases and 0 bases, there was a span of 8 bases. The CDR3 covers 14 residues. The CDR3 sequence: CASSFRNLNTEAFF. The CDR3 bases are TGTGCCAGCAGTTTCCGGAACCTGAACACTGAAGCTTTCTTT.

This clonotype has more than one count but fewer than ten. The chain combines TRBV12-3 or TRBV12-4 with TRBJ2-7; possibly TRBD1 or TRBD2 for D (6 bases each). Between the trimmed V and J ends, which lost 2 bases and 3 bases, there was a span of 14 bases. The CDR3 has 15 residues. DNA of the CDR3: TGTGCCAGCAGTTTAATGTTCGGGGGCGGCTACGAGCAGTACTTC. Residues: CASSLMFGGGYEQYF.

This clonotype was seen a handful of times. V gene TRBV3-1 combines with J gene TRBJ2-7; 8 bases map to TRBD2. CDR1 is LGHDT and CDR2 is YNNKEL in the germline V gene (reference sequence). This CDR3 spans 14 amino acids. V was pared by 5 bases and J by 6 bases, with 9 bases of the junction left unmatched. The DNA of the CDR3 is TGTGCCAGCAGCTCGACCAGACTAGCGCGCGAGCAGTACTTC. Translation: CASSSTRLAREQYF.

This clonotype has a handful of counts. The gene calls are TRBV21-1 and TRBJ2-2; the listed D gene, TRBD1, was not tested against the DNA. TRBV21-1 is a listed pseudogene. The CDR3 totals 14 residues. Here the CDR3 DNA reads TGTGCCAGCAGCAAAGAGGTCGGGGCAAGAGAGCTGTTTTTT. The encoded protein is CASSKEVGARELFF.

CDR3 protein: CASSTRGDNQPQHF. DNA of the CDR3: TGTGCCAGCAGCACCCGGGGGGACAATCAGCCCCAGCATTTT. The J gene is TRBJ1-5, the V gene TRBV6-1; possible D gene TRBD1, 5 bases. The V gene's germline CDR1 is MNHNS and CDR2 SASEGT. There are 14 residues in the CDR3. Deletions cut 6 bases from V and 3 bases from J, with 12 bases between.

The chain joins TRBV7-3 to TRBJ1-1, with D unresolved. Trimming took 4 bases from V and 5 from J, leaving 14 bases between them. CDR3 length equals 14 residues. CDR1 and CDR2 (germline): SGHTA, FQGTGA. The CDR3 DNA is TGTGCCAGCAGCTCAACTGGGTTGTCGACTGAAGCTTTCTTT. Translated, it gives CASSSTGLSTEAFF.

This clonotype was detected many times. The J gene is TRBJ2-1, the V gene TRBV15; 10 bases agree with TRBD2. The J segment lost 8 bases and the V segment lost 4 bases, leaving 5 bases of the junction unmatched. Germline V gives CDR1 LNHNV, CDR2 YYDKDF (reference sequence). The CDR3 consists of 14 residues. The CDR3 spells CATSKLAGDYEQFF. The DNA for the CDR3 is TGTGCCACCAGCAAGCTAGCGGGAGACTATGAGCAGTTCTTC. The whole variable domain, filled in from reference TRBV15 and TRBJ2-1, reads DAMVIQNPRYQVTQFGKPVTLSCSQTLNHNVMYWYQQKSSQAPKLLFHYYDKDFNNEADTPDNFQSRRPNTSFCFLDIRSPGLGDTAMYLCATSKLAGDYEQFFGPGTRLTVL.

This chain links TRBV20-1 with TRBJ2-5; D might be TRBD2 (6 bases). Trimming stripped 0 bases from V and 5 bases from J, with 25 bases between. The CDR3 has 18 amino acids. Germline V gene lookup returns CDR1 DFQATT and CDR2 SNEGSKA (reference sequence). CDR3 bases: TGCAGTGCTAGAGATCCCCTAGTCGGTAGCGGAGTTGGGGAGACCCAGTACTTC. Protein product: CSARDPLVGSGVGETQYF.

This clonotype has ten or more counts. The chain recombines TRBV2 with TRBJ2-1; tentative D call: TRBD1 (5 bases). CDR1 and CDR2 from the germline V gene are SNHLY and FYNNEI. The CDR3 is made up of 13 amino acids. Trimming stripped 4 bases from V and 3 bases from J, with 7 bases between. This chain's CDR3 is CASSVQGYNEQFF. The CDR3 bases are TGTGCCAGCAGTGTTCAGGGCTACAATGAGCAGTTCTTC.

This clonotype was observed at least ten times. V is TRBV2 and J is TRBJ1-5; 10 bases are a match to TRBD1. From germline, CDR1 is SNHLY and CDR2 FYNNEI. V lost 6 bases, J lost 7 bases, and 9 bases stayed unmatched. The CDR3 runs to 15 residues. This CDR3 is CASRATGGGRQPQHF. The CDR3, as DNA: TGTGCCAGCAGGGCGACAGGGGGCGGGAGGCAGCCCCAGCATTTT.

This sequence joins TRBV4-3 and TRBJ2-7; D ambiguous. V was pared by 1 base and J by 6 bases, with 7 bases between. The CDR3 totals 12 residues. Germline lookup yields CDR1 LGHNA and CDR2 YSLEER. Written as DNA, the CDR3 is TGCGCCAGCAGCCAAGGGAGTTCCGAGCAGTACTTC. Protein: CASSQGSSEQYF.

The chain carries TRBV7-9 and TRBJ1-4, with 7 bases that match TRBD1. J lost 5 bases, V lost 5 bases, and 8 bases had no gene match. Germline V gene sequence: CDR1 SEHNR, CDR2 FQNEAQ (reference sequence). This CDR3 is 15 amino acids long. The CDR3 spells CASSKTGAENEKLFF. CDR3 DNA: TGTGCCAGCAGCAAAACAGGGGCGGAAAATGAAAAACTGTTTTTT.

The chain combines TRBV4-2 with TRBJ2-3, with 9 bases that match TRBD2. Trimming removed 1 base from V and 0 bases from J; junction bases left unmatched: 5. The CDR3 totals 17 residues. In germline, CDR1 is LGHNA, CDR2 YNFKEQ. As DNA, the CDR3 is TGTGCCAGCAGCCAAGGAGTAGCGGGGGCGAGCACAGATACGCAGTATTTT. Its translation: CASSQGVAGASTDTQYF.

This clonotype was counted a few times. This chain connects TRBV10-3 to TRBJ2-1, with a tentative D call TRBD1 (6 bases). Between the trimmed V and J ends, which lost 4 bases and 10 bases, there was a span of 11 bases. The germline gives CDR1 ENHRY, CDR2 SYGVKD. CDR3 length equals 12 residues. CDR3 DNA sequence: TGTGCCATCAGTGTGTCTGGGGGCGAGCAGTTCTTC. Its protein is CAISVSGGEQFF.

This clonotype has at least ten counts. This CDR3 is CATSDSGSGEKKLFF. The CDR3 DNA sequence: TGTGCCACCAGTGATTCCGGGTCAGGGGAGAAAAAACTGTTTTTT. The chain combines TRBV24-1 with TRBJ1-4; D possibly corresponds to TRBD1 (6 bases). V gave up 2 bases and J gave up 9 bases, with 15 bases separating them. The germline V gene has CDR1 KGHDR and CDR2 SFDVKD. The CDR3 sequence is 15 residues long.

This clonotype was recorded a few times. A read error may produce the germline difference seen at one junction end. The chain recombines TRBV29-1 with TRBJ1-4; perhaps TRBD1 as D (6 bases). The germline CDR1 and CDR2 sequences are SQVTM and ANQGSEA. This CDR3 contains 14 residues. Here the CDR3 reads CSAETGAPYAKLFF. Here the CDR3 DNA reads TGCAGCGCTGAAACGGGGGCTCCCTATGCGAAACTGTTTTTT.